Presented here are 2 T cell receptor beta chains from one specimen sequenced in a study of early T cells in non-severe SARS-CoV-2 infection. TCRdb reanalysed the 5' RACE reads using MiXCR and keeps one entry per CDR3 protein. The table has about 27,000 distinct CDR3 sequences, roughly 4.3% seen once; the top ten hold over 9.5%. The specimen was whole blood. These receptors were obtained from an adult who was a healthcare worker with PCR-confirmed SARS-CoV-2 infection or an uninfected control (not recorded which).

The chain recombines TRBV18 with TRBJ1-1, with TRBD1 matching over 8 bases. The CDR3 sequence is 14 residues long. V gave up 2 bases and J gave up 2 bases; unmatched junction bases: 1. CDR1 KGHSH and CDR2 LQKENI come from the germline V gene. CDR3 residues: CASSPGTGNTEAFF. The DNA for the CDR3 is TGTGCCAGCTCACCAGGGACAGGCAACACTGAAGCTTTCTTT.

There are many counts of this clonotype. The CDR3 sequence is CASSYPETGTEAFF. The CDR3 DNA follows: TGTGCCAGCAGTTATCCTGAAACGGGCACTGAAGCTTTCTTT. The chain links TRBV6-6 to TRBJ1-1, with no clear D. V was shortened by 3 bases and J by 4 bases, with 12 bases between the two germline ends. The CDR3 has 14 residues. Germline assignment: CDR1 MNHNY and CDR2 SVGAGI (reference sequence).